The present T cell receptor (beta chain) was sequenced within a study of control samples from healthy donors and cancer patients. Profiling relied on immunoSEQ multiplex PCR, and the TCRdb table lists in-frame clones only, not all of them. The table records tens of thousands of clones, approximately 89% of them present only once. Between the trimmed V and J ends, which lost 5 bases and 0 bases, there was a span of 5 bases. Germline CDR1 and CDR2: LGHDT and YNNKEL (reference sequence). The CDR3 has 13 amino acids. The sequence came from a middle-aged man in good health. The genes are TRBV3-1 (or the pseudogene TRBV3-2) and TRBJ1-5; D not resolved. Sequences were obtained from blood. DNA of the CDR3: TGTGCCAGCAGCTACAGTAGCAATCAGCCCCAGCATTTT. As protein: CASSYSSNQPQHF.